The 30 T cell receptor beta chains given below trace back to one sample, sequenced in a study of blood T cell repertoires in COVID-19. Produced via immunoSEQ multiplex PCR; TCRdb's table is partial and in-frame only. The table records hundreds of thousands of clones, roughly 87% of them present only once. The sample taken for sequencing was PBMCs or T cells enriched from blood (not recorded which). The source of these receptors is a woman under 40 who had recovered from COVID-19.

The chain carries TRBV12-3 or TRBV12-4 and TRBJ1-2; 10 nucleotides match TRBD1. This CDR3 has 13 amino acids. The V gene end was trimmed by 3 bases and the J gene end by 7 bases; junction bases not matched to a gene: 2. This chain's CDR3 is CASSLDRGGGYTF. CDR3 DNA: TGTGCCAGCAGTTTGGACAGGGGGGGTGGCTACACCTTC.

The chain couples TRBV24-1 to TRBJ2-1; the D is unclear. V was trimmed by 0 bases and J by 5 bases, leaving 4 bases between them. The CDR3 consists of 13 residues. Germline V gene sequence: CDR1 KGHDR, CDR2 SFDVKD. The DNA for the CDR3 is TGTGCCACCAGTGATTTGAGAGACAATGAGCAGTTCTTC. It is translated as CATSDLRDNEQFF.

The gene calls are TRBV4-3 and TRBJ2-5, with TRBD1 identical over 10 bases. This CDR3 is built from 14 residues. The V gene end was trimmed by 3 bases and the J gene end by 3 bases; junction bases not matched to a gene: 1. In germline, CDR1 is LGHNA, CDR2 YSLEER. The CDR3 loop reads CASSQGTGEETQYF. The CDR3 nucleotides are TGCGCCAGCAGCCAGGGGACAGGGGAAGAGACCCAGTACTTC.

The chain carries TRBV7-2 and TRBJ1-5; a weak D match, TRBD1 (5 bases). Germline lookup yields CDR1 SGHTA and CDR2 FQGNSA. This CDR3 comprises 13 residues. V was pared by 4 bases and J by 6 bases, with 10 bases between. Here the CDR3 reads CASSWGESQPQHF. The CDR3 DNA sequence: TGTGCCAGCAGCTGGGGCGAGTCTCAGCCCCAGCATTTT.

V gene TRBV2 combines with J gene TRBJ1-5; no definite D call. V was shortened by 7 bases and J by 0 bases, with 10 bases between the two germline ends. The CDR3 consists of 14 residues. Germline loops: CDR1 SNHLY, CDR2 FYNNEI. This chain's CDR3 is CASTERDSNQPQHF. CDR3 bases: TGTGCCAGCACCGAACGGGATAGCAATCAGCCCCAGCATTTT.

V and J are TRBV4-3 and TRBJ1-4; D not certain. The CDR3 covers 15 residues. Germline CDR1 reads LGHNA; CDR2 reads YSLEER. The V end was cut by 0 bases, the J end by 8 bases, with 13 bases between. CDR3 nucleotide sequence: TGCGCCAGCAGCCAAGATCTAAGTTTTTGGGAAAAACTGTTTTTT. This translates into CASSQDLSFWEKLFF.

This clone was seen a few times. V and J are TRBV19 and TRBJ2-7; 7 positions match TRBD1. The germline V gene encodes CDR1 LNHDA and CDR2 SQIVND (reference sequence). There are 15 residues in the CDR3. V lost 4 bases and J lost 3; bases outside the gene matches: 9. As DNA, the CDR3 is TGTGCCAGTAGTACAGGTAACAGGGGCCTCTACGAGCAGTACTTC. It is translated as CASSTGNRGLYEQYF.

In nucleotides, the CDR3 is TGCGCCAGCAGTCAAGGCAGGGGGCTAGATCAGCCCCAGCATTTT. Protein product: CASSQGRGLDQPQHF. The rearrangement joins TRBV23-1 to TRBJ1-5; TRBD1 matches at 8 bases. TRBV23-1 is an ORF, with its function uncertain. This CDR3 has 15 amino acids. Trimming cost V 2 bases and J 5 bases; bases outside gene matches: 5.

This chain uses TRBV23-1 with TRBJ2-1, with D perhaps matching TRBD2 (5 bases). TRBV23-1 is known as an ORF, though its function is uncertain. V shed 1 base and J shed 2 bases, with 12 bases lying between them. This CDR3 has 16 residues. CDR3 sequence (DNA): TGCGCCAGCAGTCAATTGGAGGACTTGGCCTACAATGAGCAGTTCTTC. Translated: CASSQLEDLAYNEQFF.

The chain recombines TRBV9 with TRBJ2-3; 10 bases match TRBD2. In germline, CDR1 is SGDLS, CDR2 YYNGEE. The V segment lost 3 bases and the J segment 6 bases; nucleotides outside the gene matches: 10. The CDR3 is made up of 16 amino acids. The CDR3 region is CASSALAGELRDTQYF. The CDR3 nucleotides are TGTGCCAGCAGCGCGCTAGCGGGAGAGCTCCGGGATACGCAGTATTTT.

The DNA of the CDR3 is TGTGCCAGCAGCCCCCGACTAGCGGAAAGCTCCTACGAGCAGTACTTC. Translated, it gives CASSPRLAESSYEQYF. The V and J genes are TRBV7-9 and TRBJ2-7; 9 nucleotides align to TRBD2. Per germline, CDR1 SEHNR and CDR2 FQNEAQ (reference sequence). The CDR3 spans 16 residues. Losses at the gene ends were 5 bases for V and 0 bases for J; bases not matched to a gene: 8.

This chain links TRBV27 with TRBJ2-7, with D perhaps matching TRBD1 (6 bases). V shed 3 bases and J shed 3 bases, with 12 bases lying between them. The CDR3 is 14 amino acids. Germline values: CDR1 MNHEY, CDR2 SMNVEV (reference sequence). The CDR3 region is CASSLGADYYEQYF. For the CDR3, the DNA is TGTGCCAGCAGTTTGGGGGCAGATTACTACGAGCAGTACTTC.

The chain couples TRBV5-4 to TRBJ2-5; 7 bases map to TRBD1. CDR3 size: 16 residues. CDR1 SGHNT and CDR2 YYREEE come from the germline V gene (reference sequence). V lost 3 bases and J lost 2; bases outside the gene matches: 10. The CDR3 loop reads CASSWVTTGLQETQYF. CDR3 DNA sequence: TGTGCCAGCAGCTGGGTCACGACAGGGTTGCAAGAGACCCAGTACTTC.

The CDR3 coding sequence is TGTGCCAGCAGCTTACGCTTAGGGGGATCTTGGCCCCAGCATTTT. This translates into CASSLRLGGSWPQHF. This chain joins TRBV7-2 and TRBJ1-5; perhaps TRBD1 as D (6 bases). Germline V lookup: CDR1 SGHTA, CDR2 FQGNSA. This CDR3 spans 15 amino acids. V dropped 2 bases and J dropped 9 bases, with 17 bases sitting between them.

CDR3 protein: CASSIVTGRGGETQYF. As DNA, the CDR3 is TGTGCCAGTAGTATCGTGACGGGCCGAGGAGGAGAGACCCAGTACTTC. This chain uses TRBV19 with TRBJ2-5, with D possibly TRBD2 on 5 matching bases. The CDR3 covers 16 residues. Germline CDR1 and CDR2: LNHDA and SQIVND (reference sequence). Trimming cost V 3 bases and J 4 bases, with 18 bases left between them.

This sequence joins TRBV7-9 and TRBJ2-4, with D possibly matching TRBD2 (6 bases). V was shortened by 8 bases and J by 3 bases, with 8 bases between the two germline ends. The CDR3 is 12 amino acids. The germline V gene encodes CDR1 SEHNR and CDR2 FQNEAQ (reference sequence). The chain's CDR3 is CASVGGKNIQYF. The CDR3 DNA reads TGTGCCAGCGTGGGAGGCAAAAACATTCAGTACTTC.

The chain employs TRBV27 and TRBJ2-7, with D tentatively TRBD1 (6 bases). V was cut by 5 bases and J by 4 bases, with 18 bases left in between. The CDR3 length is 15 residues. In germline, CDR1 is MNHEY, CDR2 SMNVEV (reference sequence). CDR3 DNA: TGTGCCAGCAGTCCCAAGGGGGTGACACATTACGAGCAGTACTTC. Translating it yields CASSPKGVTHYEQYF.

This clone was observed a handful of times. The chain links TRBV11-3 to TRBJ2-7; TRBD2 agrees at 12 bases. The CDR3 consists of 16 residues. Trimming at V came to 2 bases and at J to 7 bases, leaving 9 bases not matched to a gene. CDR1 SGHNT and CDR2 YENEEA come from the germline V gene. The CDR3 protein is CASSLSSGGARGEQYF. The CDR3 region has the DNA TGTGCCAGCAGCTTATCTAGCGGGGGGGCTCGGGGAGAGCAGTACTTC.

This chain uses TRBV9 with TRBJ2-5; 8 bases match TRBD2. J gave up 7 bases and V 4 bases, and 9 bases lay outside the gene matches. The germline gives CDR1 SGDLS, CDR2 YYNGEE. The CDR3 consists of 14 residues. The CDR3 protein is CASSPGGGRGTQYF. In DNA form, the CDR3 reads TGTGCCAGCAGCCCGGGGGGGGGCCGAGGGACCCAGTACTTC.

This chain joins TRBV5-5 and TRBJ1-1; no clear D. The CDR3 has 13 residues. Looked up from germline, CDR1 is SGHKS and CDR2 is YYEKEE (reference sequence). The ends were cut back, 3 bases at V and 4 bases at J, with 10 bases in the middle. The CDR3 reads CASSSGSGTEAFF. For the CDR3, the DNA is TGTGCCAGCAGCTCGGGGAGCGGCACTGAAGCTTTCTTT.

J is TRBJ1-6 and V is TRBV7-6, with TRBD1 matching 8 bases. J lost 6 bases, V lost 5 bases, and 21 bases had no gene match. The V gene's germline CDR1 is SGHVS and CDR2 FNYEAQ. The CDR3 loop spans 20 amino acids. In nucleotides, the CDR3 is TGTGCCAGCAGCCCCGGGTCGGCAGGGGGCTTCACACAATCTAATTCACCCCTCCACTTT. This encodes CASSPGSAGGFTQSNSPLHF.

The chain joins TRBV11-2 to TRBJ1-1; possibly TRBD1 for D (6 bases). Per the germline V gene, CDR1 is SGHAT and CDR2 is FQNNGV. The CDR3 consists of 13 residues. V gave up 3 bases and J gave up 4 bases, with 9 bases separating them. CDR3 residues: CASSFQGSTEAFF. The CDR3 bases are TGTGCCAGCAGCTTTCAGGGGAGCACTGAAGCTTTCTTT.

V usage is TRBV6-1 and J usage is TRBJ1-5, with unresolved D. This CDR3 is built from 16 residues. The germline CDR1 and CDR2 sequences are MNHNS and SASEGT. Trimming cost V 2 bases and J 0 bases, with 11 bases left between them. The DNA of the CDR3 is TGTGCCAGCAGTGAATGGTCAGGATATAGCAATCAGCCCCAGCATTTT. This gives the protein CASSEWSGYSNQPQHF.

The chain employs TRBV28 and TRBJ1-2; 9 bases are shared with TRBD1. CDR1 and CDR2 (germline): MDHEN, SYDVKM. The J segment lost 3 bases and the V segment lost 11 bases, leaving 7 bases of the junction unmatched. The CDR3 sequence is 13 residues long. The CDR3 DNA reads TGTGCCGGACAGGGGAGAAGAGACTATGGCTACACCTTC. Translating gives CAGQGRRDYGYTF.

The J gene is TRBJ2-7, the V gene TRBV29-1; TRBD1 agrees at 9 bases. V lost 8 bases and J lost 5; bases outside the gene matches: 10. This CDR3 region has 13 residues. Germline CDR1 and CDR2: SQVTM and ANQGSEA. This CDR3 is CSWGGTGFDEQYF. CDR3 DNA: TGCAGCTGGGGGGGGACAGGGTTCGACGAGCAGTACTTC.

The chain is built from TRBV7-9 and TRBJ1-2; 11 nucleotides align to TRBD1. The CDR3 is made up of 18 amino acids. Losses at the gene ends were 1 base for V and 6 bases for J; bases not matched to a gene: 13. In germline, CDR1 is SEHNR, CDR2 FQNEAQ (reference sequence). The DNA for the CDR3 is TGTGCCAGCAGCTTAGTTTTTGGTCTCGGGACAGGGGGTCATGGCTACACCTTC. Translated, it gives CASSLVFGLGTGGHGYTF.

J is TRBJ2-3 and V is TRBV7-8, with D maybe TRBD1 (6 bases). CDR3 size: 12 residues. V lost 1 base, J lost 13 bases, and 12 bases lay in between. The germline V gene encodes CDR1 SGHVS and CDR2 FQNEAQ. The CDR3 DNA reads TGTGCCAGCAGCTTAGGGGGGCCCGTTGAGTATTTT. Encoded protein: CASSLGGPVEYF.

This CDR3 is CASGALTGRNTEAFF. CDR3 DNA sequence: TGTGCCAGCGGGGCCTTAACAGGGCGGAACACTGAAGCTTTCTTT. The genes are TRBV7-8 and TRBJ1-1; the D gene is possibly TRBD1 (6 bases). The CDR3 has 15 residues. Germline loops: CDR1 SGHVS, CDR2 FQNEAQ. The V end was cut by 8 bases, the J end by 1 base, with 17 bases between.

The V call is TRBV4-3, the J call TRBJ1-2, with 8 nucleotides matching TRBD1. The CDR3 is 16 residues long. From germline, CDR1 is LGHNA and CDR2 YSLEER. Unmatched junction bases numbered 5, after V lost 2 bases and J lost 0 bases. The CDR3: CASSQYTGGANYGYTF. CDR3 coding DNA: TGCGCCAGCAGCCAATATACAGGGGGTGCTAACTATGGCTACACCTTC.

The CDR3 loop is CASSEDGGRPASEAFF. The CDR3, as DNA: TGTGCCAGCAGTGAAGACGGGGGGCGCCCGGCTTCGGAAGCTTTCTTT. The gene calls are TRBV6-1 and TRBJ1-1, with a tentative D call TRBD1 (6 bases). The germline V gene encodes CDR1 MNHNS and CDR2 SASEGT. The ends were cut back, 1 base at V and 8 bases at J, with 20 bases in the middle. The CDR3 is made up of 16 amino acids.